Listed here are 20 T cell receptor beta chains from one sample, sequenced in a study of shared clonotypes between healthy human individuals. The table came from immunoSEQ multiplex PCR; TCRdb's copy has only in-frame clones and leaves some out. Here the sample spans some 2.1 million clones, about 94% being singletons. As defined, naive CD8 cells were CD45RO-negative and positively selected for CCR7, with terminally differentiated effector memory CD45RA+ cells excluded. The specimen was naive CD8+ T cells from PBMCs. The source is a man between 18 and 35 years old in good health. Some clones in this sample may be carry-over from other donors' samples.

The rearrangement links TRBV7-9 to TRBJ2-7; D unresolved. The CDR3 totals 12 residues. From germline, CDR1 is SEHNR and CDR2 FQNEAQ (reference sequence). Trimming removed 4 bases from V and 3 bases from J, with 7 bases in between. The CDR3 DNA follows: TGTGCCAGCAGCTGGACCGACTACGAGCAGTACTTC. Protein product: CASSWTDYEQYF.

The chain joins TRBV5-4 to TRBJ1-1; the D is unclear. Deletions cut 1 base from V and 4 bases from J, with 11 bases between. CDR1 and CDR2 (germline): SGHNT, YYREEE (reference sequence). The CDR3 extends over 14 amino acids. Here the CDR3 DNA reads TGTGCCAGCAGCTTGTATAGGACGGTCACTGAAGCTTTCTTT. Residues: CASSLYRTVTEAFF.

Here the CDR3 DNA reads TGTGCCAGTAGTATAGGGGGAGTCGCAGAGCAGTTCTTC. This translates into CASSIGGVAEQFF. The gene calls are TRBV19 and TRBJ2-1; D might be TRBD2 (5 bases). CDR3 size: 13 residues. V dropped 1 base and J dropped 10 bases, with 11 bases sitting between them. Per germline, CDR1 LNHDA and CDR2 SQIVND (reference sequence).

Here the CDR3 reads CASSTGSGRNDEQYF. The DNA for the CDR3 is TGCGCCAGCAGCACGGGTAGCGGGAGGAACGACGAGCAGTACTTC. The V call is TRBV4-1, the J call TRBJ2-7, with 10 bases lining up with TRBD2. The trim removed 5 bases at V and 5 bases at J, leaving 9 bases unmatched. This CDR3 is 15 amino acids long. The V gene's germline CDR1 is MGHRA and CDR2 YSYEKL.

The chain uses TRBV7-9 and TRBJ2-7; 7 bases agree with TRBD1. The CDR3 totals 14 residues. The ends lost 2 bases at V and 4 bases at J; junction bases unmatched: 5. Germline V gene lookup returns CDR1 SEHNR and CDR2 FQNEAQ (reference sequence). As DNA, the CDR3 is TGTGCCAGCAGCTTAATTTCCAGGGGGTACGAGCAGTACTTC. It encodes CASSLISRGYEQYF.

The chain recombines TRBV10-3 with TRBJ1-5, with a weak D call TRBD1 (5 bases). CDR1 is ENHRY, CDR2 SYGVKD, per germline. The CDR3 contains 17 residues. The V end lost 3 bases, the J end lost 0 bases, and 15 bases lay between the germline ends. The CDR3 DNA follows: TGTGCCATCAGTGAAGGGGTCCTGGGTTATAGCAATCAGCCCCAGCATTTT. Its protein product is CAISEGVLGYSNQPQHF.

This chain connects TRBV27 to TRBJ1-4; 10 bases are shared with TRBD1. With 6 bases clipped from V and 11 bases from J, the junction kept 9 bases outside the gene matches. The CDR3 spans 14 residues. Germline V CDR1 and CDR2: MNHEY, SMNVEV (reference sequence). The CDR3 region has the DNA TGTGCCAGCAGCCCCGACAGGGGGCTGGGGAAACTGTTTTTT. Translated: CASSPDRGLGKLFF. Looking up the rest from reference TRBV27 and TRBJ1-4 gives the full variable domain: EAQVTQNPRYLITVTGKKLTVTCSQNMNHEYMSWYRQDPGLGLRQIYYSMNVEVTDKGDVPEGYKVSRKEKRNFPLILESPSPNQTSLYFCASSPDRGLGKLFFGSGTQLSVL.

This chain connects TRBV10-3 to TRBJ2-7, with D unresolved. Trimming removed 6 bases from V and 5 bases from J, with 8 bases in between. The germline V gene encodes CDR1 ENHRY and CDR2 SYGVKD. There are 11 residues in the CDR3. The CDR3 here is CAIRGKDEQYF. Written as DNA, the CDR3 is TGTGCCATCAGGGGCAAAGACGAGCAGTACTTC.

This clone has just one count. The rearrangement uses TRBV7-6 and TRBJ2-1; D might be TRBD1 (6 bases). Germline lookup yields CDR1 SGHVS and CDR2 FNYEAQ. The CDR3 totals 13 residues. Trimming shortened V by 3 bases and J by 8 bases, and 11 bases separated the two germline ends. The CDR3 sequence: CASSFKGHDEQFF. The CDR3 DNA reads as TGTGCCAGCAGCTTTAAGGGACACGATGAGCAGTTCTTC. The whole variable domain, filled in from reference TRBV7-6 and TRBJ2-1, reads GAGVSQSPRYKVTKRGQDVALRCDPISGHVSLYWYRQALGQGPEFLTYFNYEAQQDKSGLPNDRFSAERPEGSISTLTIQRTEQRDSAMYRCASSFKGHDEQFFGPGTRLTVL.

Here the CDR3 DNA reads TGTGCCAGCACCGCCCTCTTGGGGGAGCAGTACTTC. This gives the protein CASTALLGEQYF. The V and J genes are TRBV27 and TRBJ2-7; no clear D. Germline V CDR1 and CDR2: MNHEY, SMNVEV (reference sequence). The V end was cut by 7 bases, the J end by 7 bases, with 14 bases between. The length of the CDR3 is 12 residues.

The gene calls are TRBV28 and TRBJ2-7, with D possibly being TRBD1 (6 bases). This CDR3 contains 16 residues. Germline CDR1 is MDHEN and CDR2 is SYDVKM. Trimming stripped 7 bases from V and 1 base from J, with 20 bases between. This CDR3 is CASTQAPQGRSYEQYF. CDR3 nucleotide sequence: TGTGCCAGCACCCAAGCTCCACAGGGACGGTCCTACGAGCAGTACTTC.

The V and J genes are TRBV27 and TRBJ1-5; D not resolved. CDR3 size: 14 residues. V lost 4 bases to trimming and J lost 3 bases, with 10 bases between them. Germline assignment: CDR1 MNHEY and CDR2 SMNVEV (reference sequence). Here the CDR3 reads CASSSGDINQPQHF. Written as DNA, the CDR3 is TGTGCCAGCAGTTCCGGGGATATCAATCAGCCCCAGCATTTT.

This clone was counted only a few times. Other DNA sequences in the same sample also yield this CDR3. The rearrangement uses TRBV14 and TRBJ1-4; D is unresolved. In germline, CDR1 is SGHDN, CDR2 FVKESK. Trimming shortened V by 5 bases and J by 8 bases, and 3 bases separated the two germline ends. CDR3 length: 10 residues. CDR3 loop: CASSGEKLFF. The CDR3 coding sequence is TGTGCCAGCAGCGGGGAAAAACTGTTTTTT.

This clone is a singleton in its sample. The same CDR3 is also encoded by other DNA sequences in this sample. CDR3 residues: CASSLGGATYEQYF. The CDR3 coding sequence is TGTGCCAGCAGTTTGGGTGGGGCTACCTACGAGCAGTACTTC. V is TRBV27 and J is TRBJ2-7; D possibly corresponds to TRBD1 (5 bases). The CDR3 totals 14 residues. The V gene lost 3 bases and the J gene lost 2 bases, with 11 bases spanning the gap. Germline V gene lookup returns CDR1 MNHEY and CDR2 SMNVEV (reference sequence).

With respect to this clone: Other DNA sequences in the sample encode the same CDR3. The V and J genes are TRBV13 and TRBJ2-3; D gene ambiguous. V was cut by 3 bases and J by 4 bases, with 5 bases left in between. CDR1 and CDR2 from the germline V gene are PRHDT and FYEKMQ (reference sequence). The CDR3 length is 12 residues. The DNA for the CDR3 is TGTGCCAGCAGCTTGAGATCAGATACGCAGTATTTT. Its translation: CASSLRSDTQYF. Using reference TRBV13 and TRBJ2-3 for the parts outside the CDR3, the full variable domain is AAGVIQSPRHLIKEKRETATLKCYPIPRHDTVYWYQQGPGQDPQFLISFYEKMQSDKGSIPDRFSAQQFSDYHSELNMSSLELGDSALYFCASSLRSDTQYFGPGTRLTVL.

The genes are TRBV6-5 and TRBJ1-4, with 9 bases aligning to TRBD1. V lost 5 bases, J lost 5 bases, and 6 bases stayed unmatched. From germline, CDR1 is MNHEY and CDR2 SVGAGI. This CDR3 is built from 15 residues. This CDR3 is CASSKTTGGNEKLFF. For the CDR3, the DNA is TGTGCCAGCAGTAAAACGACAGGGGGGAATGAAAAACTGTTTTTT.

The chain employs TRBV30 and TRBJ2-7, with TRBD2 matching over 11 bases. Germline CDR1 GTSNPN, CDR2 SVGIG (reference sequence). Trimming cost V 4 bases and J 6 bases; bases outside gene matches: 8. The length of the CDR3 is 14 residues. The CDR3 loop is CAWTELAGDSEQYF. CDR3 nucleotide sequence: TGTGCCTGGACCGAACTAGCGGGAGATTCCGAGCAGTACTTC.

The DNA of the CDR3 is TGTGCCAGCAGCTTGGACAGGGGCGACGAGCAGTACTTC. This sequence encodes CASSLDRGDEQYF. The J gene is TRBJ2-7, the V gene TRBV5-6, with 7 positions matching TRBD1. Germline loops: CDR1 SGHDT, CDR2 YYEEEE. The CDR3 consists of 13 residues. The V segment lost 0 bases and the J segment 5 bases; nucleotides outside the gene matches: 2.

This sequence joins TRBV9 and TRBJ2-1, with 10 bases that match TRBD1. Germline CDR1 SGDLS, CDR2 YYNGEE. CDR3 length equals 16 residues. Trimming cost V 4 bases and J 5 bases; bases outside gene matches: 9. The CDR3 DNA follows: TGTGCCAGCAGCTTGACAGGGGGCCCCGTCGACAATGAGCAGTTCTTC. It codes for CASSLTGGPVDNEQFF.

Only one count was recorded for this clone. V gene TRBV19 combines with J gene TRBJ1-1; 7 bases match TRBD1. V lost 6 bases and J lost 5; bases outside the gene matches: 6. CDR1 LNHDA and CDR2 SQIVND come from the germline V gene (reference sequence). The CDR3 has 13 residues. This chain's CDR3 is CASSEGALTEAFF. CDR3 coding DNA: TGTGCCAGTAGCGAGGGGGCGCTGACTGAAGCTTTCTTT.